The clone carrying this TCR beta chain turned up a few times. Its specificity is not known. This sample was taken from a study of blood T cells in healthy people across ages. Study-level findings and limits: With donor CMV status unknown, expanded clonotype changes were possibly confounded.

Samples had at least 7 million PBMCs isolated from them. This CDR3 spans 16 amino acids. From germline, CDR1 is LNHNV and CDR2 YYDKDF (reference sequence). V gave up 4 bases and J gave up 3 bases; unmatched junction bases: 5. A J-beta primer mix and a sample-barcoded 5' primer were used in a second PCR of roughly 7 to 12 cycles. TCRdb reprocessed the 5' RACE reads via MiXCR and lists one record per CDR3 protein. This table has about 930,000 distinct CDR3 sequences, about 27% appearing once. The sample was also linked to a second study, of T cells of mothers and their children. That work states: The donor cohort consisted of a few healthy Caucasian mothers and their six children. Overlap ran slightly, non-significantly higher for related than unrelated mother-child pairs.

The sequencing input was blood. This TCR derives from a middle-aged woman in good health. The V and J genes are TRBV15 and TRBJ2-3; 12 nucleotides align to TRBD2. The CDR3 spells CATSIRTSGATDTQYF. CDR3 nucleotide sequence: TGTGCCACCAGCATCCGGACTAGCGGGGCTACAGATACGCAGTATTTT.